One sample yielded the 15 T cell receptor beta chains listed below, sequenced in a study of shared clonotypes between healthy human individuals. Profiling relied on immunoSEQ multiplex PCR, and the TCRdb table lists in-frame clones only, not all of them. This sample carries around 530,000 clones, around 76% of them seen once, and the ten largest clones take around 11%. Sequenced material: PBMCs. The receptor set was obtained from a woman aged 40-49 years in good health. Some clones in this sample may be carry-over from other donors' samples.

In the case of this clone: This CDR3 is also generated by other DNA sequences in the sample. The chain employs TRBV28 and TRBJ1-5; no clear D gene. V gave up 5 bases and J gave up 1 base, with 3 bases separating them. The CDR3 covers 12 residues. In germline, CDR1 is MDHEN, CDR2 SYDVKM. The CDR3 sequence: CASSRSNQPQHF. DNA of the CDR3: TGTGCCAGCAGTCGAAGCAATCAGCCCCAGCATTTT.

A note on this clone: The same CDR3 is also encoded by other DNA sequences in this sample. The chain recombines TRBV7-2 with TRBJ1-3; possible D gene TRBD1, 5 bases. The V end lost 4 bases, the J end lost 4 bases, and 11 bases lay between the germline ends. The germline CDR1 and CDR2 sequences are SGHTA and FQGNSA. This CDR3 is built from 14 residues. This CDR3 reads CASSSGLGGNTIYF. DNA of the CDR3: TGTGCCAGCAGCTCGGGACTTGGAGGAAACACCATATATTTT.

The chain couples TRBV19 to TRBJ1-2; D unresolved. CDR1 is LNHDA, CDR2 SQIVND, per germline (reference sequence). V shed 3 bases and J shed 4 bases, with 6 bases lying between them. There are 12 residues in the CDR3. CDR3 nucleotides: TGTGCCAGTAGTATCTGGACCTATGGCTACACCTTC. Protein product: CASSIWTYGYTF.

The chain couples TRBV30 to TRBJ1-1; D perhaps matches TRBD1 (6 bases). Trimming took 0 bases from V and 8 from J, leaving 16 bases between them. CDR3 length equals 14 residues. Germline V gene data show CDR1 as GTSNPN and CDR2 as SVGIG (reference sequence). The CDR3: CAWSVRGTILEAFF. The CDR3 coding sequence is TGTGCCTGGAGTGTACGGGGGACAATACTCGAAGCTTTCTTT.

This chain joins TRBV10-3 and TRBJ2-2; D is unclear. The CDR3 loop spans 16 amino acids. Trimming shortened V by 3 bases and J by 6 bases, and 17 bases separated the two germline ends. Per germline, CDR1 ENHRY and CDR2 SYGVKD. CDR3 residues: CAISDYNALVAGELFF. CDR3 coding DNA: TGTGCCATCAGTGATTATAATGCCCTTGTGGCCGGGGAGCTGTTTTTT.

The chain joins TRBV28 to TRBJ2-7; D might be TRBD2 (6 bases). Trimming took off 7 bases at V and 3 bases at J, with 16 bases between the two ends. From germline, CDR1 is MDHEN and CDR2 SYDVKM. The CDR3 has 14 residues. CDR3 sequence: CASTRGGIVYEQYF. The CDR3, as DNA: TGTGCCAGCACCCGTGGCGGGATAGTCTACGAGCAGTACTTC.

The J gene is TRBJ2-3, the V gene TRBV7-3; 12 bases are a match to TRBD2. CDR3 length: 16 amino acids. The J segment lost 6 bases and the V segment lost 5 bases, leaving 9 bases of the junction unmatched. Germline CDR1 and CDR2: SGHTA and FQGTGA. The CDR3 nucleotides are TGTGCCAGCAGCGCCGGGCTAGCGGGAGGGCAGGATACGCAGTATTTT. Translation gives CASSAGLAGGQDTQYF.

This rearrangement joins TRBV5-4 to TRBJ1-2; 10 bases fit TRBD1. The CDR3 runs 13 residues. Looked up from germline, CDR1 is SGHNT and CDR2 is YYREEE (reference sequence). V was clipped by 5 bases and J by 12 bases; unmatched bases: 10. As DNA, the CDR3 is TGTGCCAGCAGAACCGGGACAGGGGAGGGGAACACCTTC. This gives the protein CASRTGTGEGNTF.

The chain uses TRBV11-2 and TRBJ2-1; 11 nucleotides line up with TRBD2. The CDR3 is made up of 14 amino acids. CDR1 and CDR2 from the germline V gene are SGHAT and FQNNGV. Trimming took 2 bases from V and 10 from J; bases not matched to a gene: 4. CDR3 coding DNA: TGTGCCAGCAGCTTAAGTGCTAGCGGGAGGGAGCAGTTCTTC. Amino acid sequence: CASSLSASGREQFF.

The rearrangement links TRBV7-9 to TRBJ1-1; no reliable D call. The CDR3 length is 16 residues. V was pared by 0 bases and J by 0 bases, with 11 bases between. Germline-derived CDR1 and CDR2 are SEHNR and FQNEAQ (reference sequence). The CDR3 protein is CASSLAPAPMNTEAFF. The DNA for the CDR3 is TGTGCCAGCAGCTTAGCGCCCGCTCCTATGAACACTGAAGCTTTCTTT.

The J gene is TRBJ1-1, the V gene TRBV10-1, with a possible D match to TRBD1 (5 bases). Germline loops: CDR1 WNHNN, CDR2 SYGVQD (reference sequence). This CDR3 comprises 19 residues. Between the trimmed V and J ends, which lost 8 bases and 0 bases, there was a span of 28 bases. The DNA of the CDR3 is TGCGCCAGCGGCCATTGGGGCGGACATTTTTTTGGCATGAACACTGAAGCTTTCTTT. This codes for CASGHWGGHFFGMNTEAFF.

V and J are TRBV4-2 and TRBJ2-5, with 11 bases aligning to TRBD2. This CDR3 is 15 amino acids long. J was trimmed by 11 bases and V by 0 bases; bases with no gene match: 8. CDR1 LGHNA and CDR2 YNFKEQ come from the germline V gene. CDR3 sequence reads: CASSQEEGTSGRQYF. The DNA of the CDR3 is TGTGCCAGCAGCCAAGAGGAAGGGACTAGCGGCCGACAGTACTTC.

CDR3 nucleotides: TGTGCCAGCAGTTATACAGGGGGCCTGCCGGTAATAGGAGCTTTCTTT. Amino acid sequence: CASSYTGGLPVIGAFF. The chain recombines TRBV28 with TRBJ1-1, with 9 nucleotides matching TRBD1. With 4 bases clipped from V and 10 bases from J, the junction kept 16 bases outside the gene matches. In germline, CDR1 is MDHEN, CDR2 SYDVKM. This CDR3 has 16 residues. The full variable domain, with the rest looked up from reference TRBV28 and TRBJ1-1, is DVKVTQSSRYLVKRTGEKVFLECVQDMDHENMFWYRQDPGLGLRLIYFSYDVKMKEKGDIPEGYSVSREKKERFSLILESASTNQTSMYLCASSYTGGLPVIGAFFGQGTRLTVV.

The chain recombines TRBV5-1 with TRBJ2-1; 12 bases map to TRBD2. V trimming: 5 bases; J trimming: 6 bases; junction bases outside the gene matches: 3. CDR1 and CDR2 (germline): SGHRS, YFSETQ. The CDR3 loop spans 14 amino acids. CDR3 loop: CASRASGRANEQFF. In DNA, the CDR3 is TGCGCCAGCAGGGCTAGCGGGAGGGCCAATGAGCAGTTCTTC.

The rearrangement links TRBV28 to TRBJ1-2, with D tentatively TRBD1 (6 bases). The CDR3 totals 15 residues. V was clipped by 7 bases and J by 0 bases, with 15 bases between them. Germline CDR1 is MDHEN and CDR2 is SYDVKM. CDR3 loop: CASIRGRTTNYGYTF. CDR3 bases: TGTGCCAGCATCAGGGGAAGAACCACTAACTATGGCTACACCTTC.